These 9 T cell receptor beta chains were all obtained from the same sample, sequenced in a study of shared clonotypes between healthy human individuals. Clones were sequenced by immunoSEQ multiplex PCR, and TCRdb holds only the in-frame ones, with some missing. Altogether roughly 1,000,000 clones are present, approximately 80% being singletons, with the ten largest covering approximately 0.56%. What was sequenced was memory CD4+ T cells from PBMCs. Regarding subset: CD45RA-negative fraction. These receptors were obtained from a man between 18 and 35 years old in good health. Some clones in this sample may be carry-over from other donors' samples.

This sequence joins TRBV7-2 and TRBJ2-5, with 9 bases fitting TRBD2. Unmatched junction bases numbered 6, after V lost 5 bases and J lost 2 bases. This CDR3 contains 15 residues. The germline gives CDR1 SGHTA, CDR2 FQGNSA. The CDR3 DNA reads TGTGCCAGCAGCAAAACTCTAGCGGGACAAGAGACCCAGTACTTC. Amino acid sequence: CASSKTLAGQETQYF.

The rearrangement links TRBV5-1 to TRBJ2-7, with 10 bases fitting TRBD2. CDR1 is SGHRS, CDR2 YFSETQ, per germline. Trimming at V came to 0 bases and at J to 5 bases, leaving 8 bases not matched to a gene. The CDR3 runs to 16 residues. This chain's CDR3 is CASSLGPLAGVDEQYF. CDR3 sequence (DNA): TGCGCCAGCAGCTTGGGTCCCCTAGCGGGAGTAGACGAGCAGTACTTC.

CDR3 sequence: CASTGPPRGTEAFF. The DNA for the CDR3 is TGTGCCAGCACTGGCCCTCCTCGGGGCACTGAAGCTTTCTTT. V and J are TRBV6-1 and TRBJ1-1; D is unclear. The CDR3 length is 14 residues. In germline, CDR1 is MNHNS, CDR2 SASEGT. The V end was cut by 7 bases, the J end by 4 bases, with 16 bases between.

The CDR3 nucleotides are TGTGCCAGCAGGCCCCACGGGAAGCCCGGAGGCTACACCTTC. Translating it yields CASRPHGKPGGYTF. V and J are TRBV28 and TRBJ1-2, with unresolved D. V was pared by 6 bases and J by 8 bases, with 19 bases between. The CDR3 covers 14 residues. In germline, CDR1 is MDHEN, CDR2 SYDVKM.

The V and J genes are TRBV7-9 and TRBJ1-5; D is perhaps TRBD1 (5 bases). This CDR3 contains 15 residues. Trimming pared 5 bases from V and 2 bases from J, leaving 13 bases between. Germline CDR1 reads SEHNR; CDR2 reads FQNEAQ (reference sequence). This chain's CDR3 is CASSPEGSGNQPQHF. The DNA of the CDR3 is TGTGCCAGCAGCCCGGAGGGGAGCGGCAATCAGCCCCAGCATTTT.

V and J are TRBV6-5 and TRBJ1-1, with D tentatively TRBD1 (5 bases). Germline V lookup: CDR1 MNHEY, CDR2 SVGAGI. V was clipped by 6 bases and J by 4 bases, with 15 bases between them. The CDR3 consists of 14 residues. CDR3 nucleotide sequence: TGTGCCAGCAGCGCTAATGCGGGACGCACTGAAGCTTTCTTT. Amino acids: CASSANAGRTEAFF.

In this sample, this clone turned up many times. The V and J genes are TRBV2 and TRBJ1-3; TRBD1 aligns across 9 bases. V gave up 5 bases and J gave up 2 bases; unmatched junction bases: 1. The CDR3 loop spans 14 amino acids. Germline values: CDR1 SNHLY, CDR2 FYNNEI. The CDR3 region has the DNA TGTGCCAGCAGTACAGGGGGCGCTGGAAACACCATATATTTT. Translation: CASSTGGAGNTIYF.

The chain has TRBV11-2 and TRBJ2-7; TRBD1 is a possible D gene (7 bases). CDR3 length equals 14 residues. The V gene's germline CDR1 is SGHAT and CDR2 FQNNGV. V gave up 7 bases and J gave up 5 bases, with 18 bases separating them. CDR3 residues: CASTPRQGGDEQYF. CDR3 sequence (DNA): TGTGCCAGCACCCCGAGGCAGGGGGGCGACGAGCAGTACTTC.

The chain is built from TRBV28 and TRBJ1-2; 9 nucleotides align to TRBD1. Trimming at V came to 0 bases and at J to 6 bases, leaving 2 bases not matched to a gene. Germline V CDR1 and CDR2: MDHEN, SYDVKM. CDR3 length: 14 residues. CDR3: CASSLWGQGHGYTF. For the CDR3, the DNA is TGTGCCAGCAGTTTATGGGGACAGGGCCATGGCTACACCTTC.